A single sample is the source of the 25 T cell receptor beta chains below, sequenced in a study of CDR3 diversity in severe acne. Via MiXCR, TCRdb re-called the PCR reads, giving one row per CDR3 protein. In the table there are about 86,000 distinct CDR3 sequences, 51% of which are singletons. The sequenced sample consisted of blood. The receptor source for this set is a male donor in good health, without acne.

V usage is TRBV3-1 and J usage is TRBJ2-2; D is tentatively TRBD1 or TRBD2 (5 bases each). CDR1 and CDR2 from the germline V gene are LGHDT and YNNKEL (reference sequence). V lost 2 bases, J lost 3 bases, and 10 bases lay in between. The CDR3 totals 15 residues. The CDR3 DNA reads as TGTGCCAGCAGCCAACTCGGGACCCACACCGGGGAGCTGTTTTTT. Residues: CASSQLGTHTGELFF.

Within the sample, this clonotype is medium-sized (0.01 to 0.1%). CDR3 sequence: CATSRAGQGRWGYGYTF. For the CDR3, the DNA is TGTGCCACCAGCAGAGCCGGACAGGGGCGCTGGGGGTATGGCTACACCTTC. The chain links TRBV15 to TRBJ1-2, with 9 bases aligning to TRBD1. Germline assignment: CDR1 LNHNV and CDR2 YYDKDF (reference sequence). Trimming removed 1 base from V and 5 bases from J; junction bases left unmatched: 11. The CDR3 is 17 amino acids.

V and J are TRBV15 and TRBJ1-5, with TRBD1 identical over 10 bases. The length of the CDR3 is 15 residues. Germline CDR1 reads LNHNV; CDR2 reads YYDKDF (reference sequence). J gave up 7 bases and V 5 bases, and 8 bases lay outside the gene matches. The CDR3 loop is CATSGGTGVEQPQHF. Here the CDR3 DNA reads TGTGCCACCAGCGGGGGGACAGGGGTAGAACAGCCCCAGCATTTT.

A word on this clonotype: At one end, the junction sequence differs from germline, possibly due to a read error. This chain joins TRBV5-1 and TRBJ2-4, with D possibly TRBD2 on 6 matching bases. The CDR3 covers 16 residues. In germline, CDR1 is SGHRS, CDR2 YFSETQ. CDR3 sequence reads: CASSLSRGKVFNIQYF. The CDR3 coding sequence is TGCGCCAGCAGCTTAAGCCGGGGGAAGGTCTTTAACATTCAGTATTTC. The full variable domain, its missing parts supplied by reference TRBV5-1 and TRBJ2-4, is KAGVTQTPRYLIKTRGQQVTLSCSPISGHRSVSWYQQTPGQGLQFLFEYFSETQRNKGNFPGRFSGRQFSNSRSEMNVSTLELGDSALYLCASSLSRGKVFNIQYFGAGTRLSVL.

Remarks on this clonotype: Germline and junction disagree at one end, which may indicate a read error. The gene calls are TRBV5-1 and TRBJ1-5, with no clear D. Germline-derived CDR1 and CDR2 are SGHRS and YFSETQ. The CDR3 totals 15 residues. The CDR3 is CASSSSSVSNQPQHF. The DNA for the CDR3 is TGTGCCAGCAGTTCCTCGTCGGTTAGCAATCAGCCCCAGCATTTT.

The rearrangement uses TRBV27 and TRBJ2-5; D possibly corresponds to TRBD2 (5 bases). The CDR3 consists of 12 residues. V was cut by 6 bases and J by 10 bases, with 15 bases left in between. The germline V gene has CDR1 MNHEY and CDR2 SMNVEV (reference sequence). This chain's CDR3 is CASSLGPRGQYF. Here the CDR3 DNA reads TGTGCCAGCAGCTTAGGCCCCCGGGGCCAGTACTTC.

The chain employs TRBV5-1 and TRBJ2-1; D possibly uses TRBD1 or TRBD2 (5 bases each). Germline CDR1 is SGHRS and CDR2 is YFSETQ. Trimming cost V 4 bases and J 6 bases, with 11 bases left between them. The CDR3 extends over 13 amino acids. The CDR3 loop is CASSTGRRNEQFF. The CDR3 DNA is TGCGCCAGCAGCACGGGACGACGCAATGAGCAGTTCTTC.

This clonotype is labeled medium-sized. V usage is TRBV20-1 and J usage is TRBJ2-2, with 8 positions matching TRBD2. This CDR3 is built from 16 residues. Per germline, CDR1 DFQATT and CDR2 SNEGSKA (reference sequence). V shed 0 bases and J 3 bases; nucleotides not matched to a gene: 6. The CDR3 bases are TGCAGTGCTAGAGATATGCGGGGGGCGGACACCGGGGAGCTGTTTTTT. Translation: CSARDMRGADTGELFF.

This clonotype was detected only a few times. An end of the junction differs from the germline gene, which may be a read error. The gene calls are TRBV12-3 or TRBV12-4 and TRBJ1-2; D is possibly TRBD1 (5 bases). This CDR3 is 14 amino acids long. CDR3 loop: CASSEPGVRYGYTF. CDR3 DNA: TGCGCCAGCAGTGAACCGGGGGTCCGCTATGGCTACACCTTC.

The chain joins TRBV29-1 to TRBJ1-3, with D perhaps matching TRBD1 (5 bases). Germline loops: CDR1 SQVTM, CDR2 ANQGSEA. The CDR3 extends over 13 amino acids. Between the trimmed V and J ends, which lost 7 bases and 0 bases, there was a span of 10 bases. The CDR3 region is CSAGGISGNTIYF. In DNA, the CDR3 is TGCAGCGCGGGGGGGATCTCTGGAAACACCATATATTTT.

This clonotype was recorded a few times. This rearrangement joins TRBV15 to TRBJ2-5; 7 bases align to TRBD1. Trimming at V came to 4 bases and at J to 5 bases, leaving 13 bases not matched to a gene. CDR1 and CDR2 from the germline V gene are LNHNV and YYDKDF (reference sequence). The CDR3 is made up of 16 amino acids. This CDR3 is CATSTRNRGSMETQYF. Here the CDR3 DNA reads TGTGCCACCAGCACCCGAAACAGGGGTAGTATGGAGACCCAGTACTTC.

J is TRBJ2-3 and V is TRBV24-1; 13 bases agree with TRBD2. Unmatched junction bases numbered 6, after V lost 5 bases and J lost 2 bases. The CDR3 runs 17 residues. CDR1 and CDR2 (germline): KGHDR, SFDVKD. The CDR3 loop reads CATSAGTSGTDTDTQYF. DNA for the CDR3: TGTGCCACCAGTGCCGGGACTAGCGGGACAGACACAGATACGCAGTATTTT.

In this sample, this clonotype turned up many times. V is TRBV7-9 and J is TRBJ2-7, with a tentative D call TRBD1 (6 bases). The CDR3 sequence is 15 residues long. CDR1 and CDR2 from the germline V gene are SEHNR and FQNEAQ (reference sequence). V was cut by 0 bases and J by 1 base, with 10 bases left in between. The chain's CDR3 is CASSLAWDNSYEQYF. CDR3 nucleotides: TGTGCCAGCAGCTTAGCTTGGGACAATTCCTACGAGCAGTACTTC.

This clonotype was counted ten times or more. This is likely a read error, given that the CDR3 carries no conserved phenylalanine or tryptophan at its end. No DNA is shown, since the ends of the CDR3 on it are uncertain; the CDR3 is the one TCRdb lists. This rearrangement joins TRBV5-4 to TRBJ2-7; the table's D call TRBD2 went unverified against the DNA. Per the germline V gene, CDR1 is SGHNT and CDR2 is YYREEE (reference sequence). The CDR3 is 16 amino acids in total, end residues counted. CDR3 region: CASSSSSGVDSYERYL.

The chain links TRBV19 to TRBJ2-3; either TRBD1 or TRBD2 may supply D (5 bases each). In germline, CDR1 is LNHDA, CDR2 SQIVND (reference sequence). The germline V and J ends were trimmed by 0 bases and 4 bases, with 14 bases remaining between them. The CDR3 runs to 16 residues. CDR3 region: CASSIDGGAAADTQYF. As DNA, the CDR3 is TGTGCCAGTAGTATAGATGGGGGAGCCGCGGCAGATACGCAGTATTTT.

This clonotype was seen a single time. The genes are TRBV7-9 and TRBJ2-1; TRBD2 matches at 13 bases. V lost 1 base to trimming and J lost 4 bases; unmatched junction nucleotides: 4. The CDR3 consists of 17 residues. Germline V gives CDR1 SEHNR, CDR2 FQNEAQ (reference sequence). CDR3 in amino acids: CASSLGGLAGAYNEQFF. Here the CDR3 DNA reads TGTGCCAGCAGCTTAGGCGGACTAGCGGGGGCTTACAATGAGCAGTTCTTC.

The gene calls are TRBV7-2 and TRBJ1-1; possible D gene TRBD1, 5 bases. V was pared by 5 bases and J by 3 bases, with 13 bases between. The germline gives CDR1 SGHTA, CDR2 FQGNSA. The CDR3 has 14 amino acids. The DNA for the CDR3 is TGTGCCAGCAGCAAACCCGGGACCGACACTGAAGCTTTCTTT. This translates into CASSKPGTDTEAFF. The entire variable domain, with the rest obtained from reference TRBV7-2 and TRBJ1-1, is as follows: GAGVSQSPSNKVTEKGKDVELRCDPISGHTALYWYRQSLGQGLEFLIYFQGNSAPDKSGLPSDRFSAERTGGSVSTLTIQRTQQEDSAVYLCASSKPGTDTEAFFGQGTRLTVV.

About this clonotype: In this CDR3 the conserved last residue, phenylalanine or tryptophan, is missing, so a read error is likely. The rearrangement uses TRBV25-1 and TRBJ1-3; D might be TRBD1 (6 bases). Germline-derived CDR1 and CDR2 are MGHDK and SYGVNS. Trimming left V 2 bases short and J 0 bases short, with 14 bases between. The length of the CDR3 is 17 residues. CDR3 sequence (DNA): TGTGCCAGCAGTGAACCGGACAGTGCGTTCTCTGGAAACACCATATATTCT. Encoded protein: CASSEPDSAFSGNTIYS.

The chain uses TRBV25-1 and TRBJ1-3, with D unresolved. V gave up 8 bases and J gave up 12 bases, with 17 bases separating them. The CDR3 spans 12 residues. CDR1 and CDR2 from the germline V gene are MGHDK and SYGVNS. The DNA for the CDR3 is TGTGCCAGCCCCCCCAGGAGACCCCACATATATTTT. Its protein is CASPPRRPHIYF. Combining the CDR3 with reference TRBV25-1 and TRBJ1-3 gives the whole variable domain EADIYQTPRYLVIGTGKKITLECSQTMGHDKMYWYQQDPGMELHLIHYSYGVNSTEKGDLSSESTVSRIRTEHFPLTLESARPSHTSQYLCASPPRRPHIYFGEGSWLTVV.

The genes are TRBV7-3 and TRBJ1-2, with a tentative D call TRBD1 (6 bases). The V end was cut by 5 bases, the J end by 2 bases, with 9 bases between. Per the germline V gene, CDR1 is SGHTA and CDR2 is FQGTGA. The CDR3 covers 13 residues. The CDR3 DNA sequence: TGTGCCAGCAGCCCGGGGGCCAACTATGGCTACACCTTC. This codes for CASSPGANYGYTF.

The chain couples TRBV5-5 to TRBJ2-7; TRBD1 matches at 10 bases. V was pared by 7 bases and J by 0 bases, with 7 bases of the junction left unmatched. CDR3 size: 15 residues. Germline V CDR1 and CDR2: SGHKS, YYEKEE (reference sequence). CDR3 sequence (DNA): TGTGCCAGCGACAGGGGGACAGGGGCCTCCTACGAGCAGTACTTC. Translated: CASDRGTGASYEQYF.

This clonotype showed up just a few times. This sequence joins TRBV2 and TRBJ1-1; D not resolved. Germline assignment: CDR1 SNHLY and CDR2 FYNNEI. Trimming took off 7 bases at V and 0 bases at J, with 6 bases between the two ends. The length of the CDR3 is 12 residues. The CDR3, as DNA: TGTGCCAGCAACTTTATGAACACTGAAGCTTTCTTT. Amino acid sequence: CASNFMNTEAFF.

For this clonotype: A read error may be the cause here, since a much bigger clone is one base away. The CDR3 ends on some other residue instead of the conserved phenylalanine or tryptophan, so this is likely a read error. V gene TRBV5-4 combines with J gene TRBJ2-2; D might be TRBD1 (5 bases). The germline CDR1 and CDR2 sequences are SGHNT and YYREEE (reference sequence). The CDR3 is 15 amino acids. Trimming shortened V by 4 bases and J by 4 bases, and 14 bases separated the two germline ends. CDR3 residues: CASSQAIGVTGELFL. Here the CDR3 DNA reads TGTGCCAGCAGCCAAGCCATAGGGGTCACCGGGGAGCTGTTTCTT.

This clonotype was observed at least ten times. The chain couples TRBV24-1 to TRBJ2-3; either TRBD1 or TRBD2 may supply D (5 bases each). Trimming cost V 9 bases and J 1 base, with 7 bases left between them. Germline loops: CDR1 KGHDR, CDR2 SFDVKD. The CDR3 extends over 12 amino acids. The CDR3 bases are TGTGCCACCGGGACGCGCACAGATACGCAGTATTTT. This codes for CATGTRTDTQYF.

The CDR3 loop is CASSQTSGRKTQYF. The CDR3 DNA follows: TGTGCCAGCAGCCAAACTAGCGGGAGGAAGACCCAGTACTTC. The V and J genes are TRBV11-2 and TRBJ2-5; 12 bases are a match to TRBD2. This CDR3 comprises 14 residues. Germline-derived CDR1 and CDR2 are SGHAT and FQNNGV. V shed 5 bases and J 6 bases; nucleotides not matched to a gene: 4.